The rows below give T cell receptor beta chains drawn from one sample of a study of T cell responses to AZD1222 COVID-19 vaccine. Measured with immunoSEQ multiplex PCR; TCRdb has only the in-frame clones, and not every one. The table has 110,000 or so clones, 70% to 90% seen once. The sequencing used peripheral blood, collected 28 days after the second AZD1222 dose. Receptors were obtained from an adult who received the AZD1222 COVID-19 vaccine. Both conserved end residues are part of each CDR3. D genes are given only for firm matches. The size of a clone is reported for some rows only, either as once, few or many, or as a class for expanded clones.

TRBV7-3,TRBJ1-1,.,.,TGTGCCAGCAGCTTAGCCAGGGAGATGAACACTGAAGCTTTCTTT,CASSLAREMNTEAFF
TRBV7-3,TRBJ2-2,.,.,TGTGCCAGCAGCTTAACAGAGGGATTGAACACCGGGGAGCTGTTTTTT,CASSLTEGLNTGELFF
TRBV9,TRBJ2-7,TRBD1,.,TGTGCCAGCAGCCCCCTGGGACAGTCCTACGAGCAGTACTTC,CASSPLGQSYEQYF
TRBV27,TRBJ2-1,TRBD2,.,TGTGCCAGCAGTTTATCGATCCTAGCGGGAGGAAATGAGCAGTTCTTC,CASSLSILAGGNEQFF
TRBV7-5,TRBJ2-7,.,.,TGTGTCAGAAGCTTGGACAGCTCCTACGAGCAGTACTTC,CVRSLDSSYEQYF
TRBV9,TRBJ2-5,TRBD2,.,TGTGCCAGCAGCGTAGCCCCAACTAGCGGGATAGAGACCCAGTACTTC,CASSVAPTSGIETQYF
TRBV28,TRBJ1-1,.,.,TGTGCCAGCAGTTTCCCCCACGGGGGGAGAGCTTTCTTT,CASSFPHGGRAFF
TRBV6-4,TRBJ1-6,.,.,TGTGCCAGCAGTGACTCAGGGGACGGTTCACCCCTCCACTTT,CASSDSGDGSPLHF
TRBV19,TRBJ1-5,.,.,TGTGCCAGTAGTATATGGGCAGCTAATCAGCCCCAGCATTTT,CASSIWAANQPQHF
TRBV11-2,TRBJ2-1,.,.,TGTGCCAGCAGCTTAGATCGGCCTCCCCATGAGCAGTTCTTC,CASSLDRPPHEQFF
TRBV7-9,TRBJ1-5,.,few,TGTGCCAGCAGCTTAGCGCTCCAATATAGCAATCAGCCCCAGCATTTT,CASSLALQYSNQPQHF
TRBV6-5,TRBJ1-3,.,few,TGTGCCAGCAGTCGGACTGGAAACACCATATATTTT,CASSRTGNTIYF
TRBV5-1,TRBJ2-4,.,.,TGCGCCAGCAGCTTGACGGACAAAAACATTCAGTACTTC,CASSLTDKNIQYF
TRBV29-1,TRBJ2-1,TRBD2,.,TGCAGCGTTTGGGTTAGCGGGAGGAACAATGAGCAGTTCTTC,CSVWVSGRNNEQFF
TRBV18,TRBJ1-5,TRBD1,once,TGTGCCAGCTCACCTAGGCCGGGACAGGGGGAAAGGAATCAGCCCCAGCATTTT,CASSPRPGQGERNQPQHF
TRBV4-1,TRBJ2-7,TRBD2,.,TGCGCCAGCAGCTCCCCAGGAGCGGGAGGATCCTACGAGCAGTACTTC,CASSSPGAGGSYEQYF
TRBV24-1,TRBJ2-2,.,.,TGTGCCACCCAACCCCCCGGGACCGGGGAGCTGTTTTTT,CATQPPGTGELFF
TRBV7-3,TRBJ1-3,.,.,TGTGCCAGCAGCCTTGGGCGCCTTGGGTACCCTGGAAACACCATATATTTT,CASSLGRLGYPGNTIYF
TRBV5-4,TRBJ2-2,TRBD2,few,TGTGCCAGCAGTTATGGACTAGCGGGAGGGCCGAGCACCGGGGAGCTGTTTTTT,CASSYGLAGGPSTGELFF
TRBV18,TRBJ2-1,.,.,TGTGCCAGCTCACAAGACGGGAGCTCCTACAATGAGCAGTTCTTC,CASSQDGSSYNEQFF
TRBV9,TRBJ2-3,TRBD2,.,TGTGCCAGCAGCGTAGCCGCGGGAGGGGGGGCAGATACGCAGTATTTT,CASSVAAGGGADTQYF
TRBV6-6,TRBJ1-5,.,.,TGTGCCAGCAGGGAAGATAATAGCAATCAGCCCCAGCATTTT,CASREDNSNQPQHF
TRBV27,TRBJ2-7,TRBD2,.,TGTGCCAGCAGCCCTAGCGGGGCCGGCTCCTACGAGCAGTACTTC,CASSPSGAGSYEQYF
TRBV5-5,TRBJ2-3,.,.,TGTGCCAGCAGCTCCTGGGGGCCGGGAAGGGATACGCAGTATTTT,CASSSWGPGRDTQYF
TRBV3-1/TRBV3-2,TRBJ1-5,.,.,TGTGCCAGCAGCCAAGGCAGGGTTAGCAATCAGCCCCAGCATTTT,CASSQGRVSNQPQHF
TRBV7-9,TRBJ1-2,.,.,TGTGCCAGCAGCTTGGACGGCTTCATAAGGGGCTACACCTTC,CASSLDGFIRGYTF